One sample yielded the 5 T cell receptor beta chains listed below, sequenced in a study of T cells after yellow fever vaccination. TCRdb reprocessed the 5' RACE reads via MiXCR and lists one record per CDR3 protein. The repertoire includes under 400,000 distinct CDR3 sequences, approximately 12% of them detected once, and 2.5% to 4% sits in the top ten. The input for sequencing was CD4+ T cells sorted from PBMCs, taken 15 days after the yellow fever booster vaccination. The receptors here all came from a man in his late teens or twenties who received the YFV17D yellow fever vaccine.

This clonotype was seen a few times. This sequence joins TRBV3-1 and TRBJ1-2, with a tentative D call TRBD1 (6 bases). This CDR3 comprises 16 residues. V shed 4 bases and J shed 0 bases, with 15 bases lying between them. Per germline, CDR1 LGHDT and CDR2 YNNKEL (reference sequence). CDR3 protein: CASSPTWTASNYGYTF. The CDR3 region has the DNA TGTGCCAGCAGCCCCACTTGGACAGCCTCTAACTATGGCTACACCTTC.

The rearrangement joins TRBV18 to TRBJ1-2; D unresolved. CDR1 and CDR2 (germline): KGHSH, LQKENI. CDR3 length: 12 amino acids. V was cut by 5 bases and J by 6 bases, with 10 bases left in between. This CDR3 is CASSSQRDGYTF. The DNA of the CDR3 is TGTGCCAGCTCATCCCAGAGGGATGGCTACACCTTC. Drawing the rest from reference TRBV18 and TRBJ1-2, the complete variable domain is NAGVMQNPRHLVRRRGQEARLRCSPMKGHSHVYWYRQLPEEGLKFMVYLQKENIIDESGMPKERFSAEFPKEGPSILRIQQVVRGDSAAYFCASSSQRDGYTFGSGTRLTVV.

This clonotype was observed at least ten times. This chain joins TRBV5-6 and TRBJ1-1; D unclear. This CDR3 contains 16 residues. Trimming pared 0 bases from V and 1 base from J, leaving 13 bases between. The V gene's germline CDR1 is SGHDT and CDR2 YYEEEE. DNA for the CDR3: TGTGCCAGCAGCTTGGCCCTAGGAGCCGGGAACACTGAAGCTTTCTTT. Translating gives CASSLALGAGNTEAFF.

This clonotype was found a few times. The chain uses TRBV3-1 and TRBJ1-4; D possibly corresponds to TRBD1 (5 bases). This CDR3 is built from 13 residues. The germline CDR1 and CDR2 sequences are LGHDT and YNNKEL (reference sequence). V lost 1 base and J lost 15, with 15 bases in between. Here the CDR3 DNA reads TGTGCCAGCAGCCAAGTCCTCCAGGACAAGGTGTTTTTT. As protein: CASSQVLQDKVFF.

This clonotype has only a few counts. The V call is TRBV4-1, the J call TRBJ2-3; TRBD2 agrees at 9 bases. The V and J ends lost 1 base and 1 base, in that order; junction bases with no gene match: 3. The CDR3 extends over 16 amino acids. Germline V lookup: CDR1 MGHRA, CDR2 YSYEKL. The CDR3 region has the DNA TGCGCCAGCAGCCAAGTGTCTAGCGGGGGCACAGATACGCAGTATTTT. Protein product: CASSQVSSGGTDTQYF.